The 28 T cell receptor gamma chains listed next were all sequenced from one sample in a study of γδ T cells in repeated Plasmodium falciparum infection. Gammadelta T cells were flow-sorted from PBMC into Vgamma9/Vdelta2+ and Vdelta2-negative populations for bulk analysis. TCRdb repeated clone calling on the multiplex PCR reads with CATT. The table includes around 27,000 gamma-chain clones, around 1.4% detected once. The sequencing sample was made of gamma-delta T cells from blood. These receptors were taken from a pool of human donors (malaria-infected and uninfected, not separated).

This clone has more than one count but fewer than ten. TCRdb's entry gives the protein of a much larger clone, which mismatches this DNA's translation at residue 8, likely from a read error; the protein reported here is translated from the DNA. The chain employs TRGV9 and TRGJ1 or TRGJ2. No J gene was available from TCRdb, and it was assigned here by a germline match of the DNA. The J segment lost 3 bases and the V segment lost 3 bases, leaving 8 bases of the junction unmatched. Germline V gene data show CDR1 as GITISATS and CDR2 as ISYDGTV (reference sequence). The CDR3 sequence is 14 residues long. The CDR3 DNA sequence: TGTGCCTTGTGGGAGAGCGAGAGTTATTATAAGAAACTCTTT. Translation gives CALWESESYYKKLF.

Only a few counts were recorded for this clone. TCRdb records a much larger clone's protein for this DNA, with a difference at residue 5 that likely arises from a read error; the protein given is the translation of the DNA. V is TRGV3 and J is TRGJP2. Since TCRdb gives no J gene, matching the DNA to germline was used here to assign it. The CDR3 loop spans 14 amino acids. Per germline, CDR1 VTNTFY and CDR2 YDVSTARD (reference sequence). The CDR3 DNA follows: TGTGCCACCTGGGGCAGGCTCTTTGATTGGATCAAGACGTTT. It specifies CATWGRLFDWIKTF.

This clone came up once. This clone may be a read error of a much larger clone one base away. No DNA is shown, since the ends of the CDR3 on it are uncertain; the CDR3 is the one TCRdb lists. Within the sample, other DNA sequences also encode this same CDR3. The V gene is TRGV9, but the J gene lacks a call. A total of 31 residues make up the CDR3, ends included. CDR1 and CDR2 (germline): GITISATS, ISYDGTV (reference sequence). CDR3 region: CALWEIIIIRNSLAVEQHLLSQVSIGRIQHF.

Comments on this clone: A read error likely explains this, since a far larger clone differs by one base. Other nucleotide sequences in the sample specify the same CDR3. This chain connects TRGV8 to TRGJP2. Germline values: CDR1 VENAVY, CDR2 YDSYNSRV. The CDR3 consists of 14 residues. The DNA for the CDR3 is TGTGCCACCTGGGCACATAGTAGCGATTGGATCAAGACGTTT. Amino acids: CATWAHSSDWIKTF.

Details on this clone: TCRdb has a much larger clone's protein, which differs at residue 10 from the translation of this DNA, likely because of a read error; what is shown is the protein translated from the DNA. The chain couples TRGV8 to TRGJ1 or TRGJ2. Matching the DNA to germline supplied the J gene, which TCRdb does not give. The CDR3 has 14 amino acids. CDR1 is VENAVY, CDR2 YDSYNSRV, per germline. The CDR3 protein is CATWDNKNYHKKLF. The CDR3 DNA reads TGTGCCACCTGGGACAACAAGAATTATCATAAGAAACTCTTT.

The sample holds many counts of this clone. With only one base between it and a far larger clone, this is likely a read error. Other nucleotide sequences in the sample specify the same CDR3. The V segment is TRGV8, and no J call was made. Germline CDR1 reads VENAVY; CDR2 reads YDSYNSRV. This CDR3 region has 11 residues. CDR3 in DNA: TGTGCCACCTGGAAAGGGCATAAGAAACTCTTC. Protein sequence: CATWKGHKKLF.

This clone was picked up many times. A read error may explain this, as a much larger clone is one base away. V usage is TRGV9 and J usage is TRGJP. TCRdb records no J gene; here it was assigned by comparing the DNA to germline. The CDR3 extends over 16 amino acids. The germline CDR1 and CDR2 sequences are GITISATS and ISYDGTV (reference sequence). The CDR3 loop is CALWGMQELGKKVKVF. The CDR3 region has the DNA TGTGCCTTGTGGGGTATGCAAGAGTTGGGCAAAAAAGTCAAGGTATTT.

This clone was counted a few times. TCRdb attributes to this sequence the protein of a much larger clone, which differs from the DNA translation at residue 5; a read error is likely, and the protein displayed is translated from the DNA. The chain is built from TRGV3 and TRGJ1 or TRGJ2. TCRdb gives no J gene; it was assigned here by matching the DNA to germline. CDR3 length: 14 residues. Germline V CDR1 and CDR2: VTNTFY, YDVSTARD (reference sequence). The CDR3 DNA sequence: TGTGCCACCTGGGGCAGGGGGAATTATTATAAGAAACTCTTT. Its protein is CATWGRGNYYKKLF.

Many counts were recorded for this clone. The protein TCRdb gives is from a much larger clone and does not agree with this DNA's translation at residue 15, likely a read error; the protein shown here comes from the DNA. J is TRGJP and V is TRGV9. No J segment appears in TCRdb, so it was assigned here by matching the sequence to germline. The CDR3 totals 18 residues. The germline gives CDR1 GITISATS, CDR2 ISYDGTV (reference sequence). The CDR3 loop reads CALWDQGAFGLGKKVKVF. CDR3 in DNA: TGTGCCTTGTGGGACCAGGGCGCTTTTGGGTTGGGCAAAAAAGTCAAGGTATTT.

This clone came up a few times. Translating this DNA gives a protein that differs at residue 10 from the TCRdb one, which belongs to a much larger clone; a read error is likely, and the protein shown is this translation. CDR3 amino acids: CATWDGPNYRKLF. The CDR3 nucleotides read TGTGCCACCTGGGACGGGCCGAATTATAGGAAACTCTTT. The chain is built from TRGV2 and TRGJ1 or TRGJ2. As TCRdb names no J gene, one was assigned here on the basis of a DNA match to germline. CDR3 length equals 13 residues. The germline V gene encodes CDR1 EGSNGY and CDR2 YDSYNSKV.

As to this clone: The protein given by TCRdb reflects a much larger clone and differs at residue 3 from this DNA's translation, likely from a read error; the protein shown is the DNA's translation. The same CDR3 arises from other DNA sequences in this sample as well. The chain joins TRGV2 to TRGJ1 or TRGJ2. TCRdb is silent on the J gene; assignment here came from matching the DNA to germline. Germline values: CDR1 EGSNGY, CDR2 YDSYNSKV. There are 13 residues in the CDR3. The DNA for the CDR3 is TGTGCCCCCTGGGACGGCCAAGGGTATAAGAAACTCTTT. It translates to CAPWDGQGYKKLF.

Details on this clone: Only one base separates this from a far larger clonotype, so it likely reflects a read error. Other DNA sequences within the sample encode an identical CDR3. The CDR3 DNA is TGTGCCTTGTGGGAGGTGGGTACGCAAGAATTGGGCAAAAAAATCAAGGTATTT. This codes for CALWEVGTQELGKKIKVF. The chain has TRGV9 and TRGJP. Assignment of the J gene here rests on matching the DNA to germline, because TCRdb gives none. CDR3 length: 18 residues. In germline, CDR1 is GITISATS, CDR2 ISYDGTV (reference sequence).

The sample holds a few counts of this clone. This likely reflects a read error, since a far larger clone is one base away. The sample contains more than one DNA sequence encoding this CDR3. Called V gene: TRGV9; the J gene was not called. This CDR3 is built from 17 residues. Germline V gene lookup returns CDR1 GITISATS and CDR2 ISYDGTV (reference sequence). The CDR3 DNA follows: TGTGCCTTGTGGGAGGAAGATTTCGAGTTGGGCAAAAAAATCAAGGTGTTT. Its translation: CALWEEDFELGKKIKVF.

This clone was seen a handful of times. TCRdb's listed protein matches a much larger clone and diverges from this DNA's translation at residue 10, likely through a read error; the protein shown comes from the DNA. No J gene was named, though the V gene is TRGV4. The germline CDR1 and CDR2 sequences are EGSTGY and YDSYTSSV. The CDR3 extends over 13 amino acids. CDR3 residues: CATWDGPILTKLF. DNA of the CDR3: TGTGCCACCTGGGATGGGCCGATCTTAACCAAACTCTTT.

A word on this clone: A read error likely explains why the TCRdb protein, taken from a much larger clone, differs from this DNA's translation at residue 7; the protein shown is translated from the DNA. V gene TRGV9 was called; the J gene was not. CDR3 length: 9 amino acids. Germline V gene sequence: CDR1 GITISATS, CDR2 ISYDGTV (reference sequence). In nucleotides, the CDR3 is TGTGCCTTGGGACCCAAGGAACTCTTT. This sequence encodes CALGPKELF.

This clone came up many times. TCRdb assigns this DNA the protein of a much larger clone, which departs from its translation at residue 17; this likely reflects a read error, and the protein shown comes from translating the DNA. The rearrangement joins TRGV9 to TRGJP1. Because TCRdb records no J gene, it was assigned here through a match of the DNA to germline. In germline, CDR1 is GITISATS, CDR2 ISYDGTV (reference sequence). The CDR3 is 18 residues long. Here the CDR3 reads CALWQVSRQELGKKIKIF. The CDR3 nucleotides are TGTGCCTTGTGGCAGGTGAGCCGGCAAGAGTTGGGCAAAAAAATCAAGATATTT.

This clone was observed a handful of times. The likely explanation is a read error, given a far larger clone one base away. The rearrangement uses TRGV9 and TRGJP. TCRdb does not report a J gene; here it was assigned by matching the DNA to germline references. The CDR3 contains 19 residues. Germline V lookup: CDR1 GITISATS, CDR2 ISYDGTV (reference sequence). This CDR3 is CALWEPYSPQVLGKKIKVF. The CDR3 coding sequence is TGTGCCTTGTGGGAGCCCTATTCGCCCCAAGTGTTGGGCAAAAAAATCAAGGTATTT.

This clone appeared many times. TCRdb's protein, taken from a much larger clone, differs from this DNA's translation at residue 7, likely owing to a read error; the protein displayed comes from the DNA. V and J are TRGV5 and TRGJ1 or TRGJ2. The germline CDR1 and CDR2 sequences are VINAFY and YDVSNSKD. The trim removed 0 bases at V and 7 bases at J, leaving 3 bases unmatched. This CDR3 contains 12 residues. The CDR3 sequence: CATWDRTYKKLF. The CDR3 DNA sequence: TGTGCCACCTGGGACAGGACGTATAAGAAACTCTTT.

At least ten counts were recorded for this clone. A read error likely explains this, since a far larger clone differs by one base. In the same sample, other DNA sequences code for this CDR3. J is TRGJ1 or TRGJ2 and V is TRGV3. The CDR3 has 14 residues. Looked up from germline, CDR1 is VTNTFY and CDR2 is YDVSTARD (reference sequence). Germline trimming cut 4 bases from V and 6 bases from J; bases unmatched to any gene: 12. CDR3: CATWDSPGGYKKLF. The CDR3 bases are TGTGCCACCTGGGATAGTCCGGGGGGTTATAAGAAACTCTTT.

This clone was detected ten times or more. The CDR3 region is CATWDGQVRGYKKLF. DNA of the CDR3: TGTGCCACCTGGGATGGTCAGGTCAGGGGTTATAAGAAACTCTTT. The genes are TRGV4 and TRGJ1 or TRGJ2. The trim removed 1 base at V and 6 bases at J, leaving 12 bases unmatched. In germline, CDR1 is EGSTGY, CDR2 YDSYTSSV. CDR3 length: 15 amino acids.

Concerning this clone: The translation of this DNA and the TCRdb protein of a much larger clone differ at residue 14, probably owing to a read error; the protein shown here is translated from the DNA. V and J are TRGV9 and TRGJP. The J gene was missing in TCRdb and was found by matching the end of the DNA to germline. Germline V lookup: CDR1 GITISATS, CDR2 ISYDGTV (reference sequence). This CDR3 spans 18 amino acids. The CDR3 sequence: CALWEVEMRELGKEIKVF. In DNA form, the CDR3 reads TGTGCCTTGTGGGAGGTGGAGATGAGAGAGTTGGGCAAAGAAATCAAGGTATTT.

This clone was found many times. The genes are TRGV8 and TRGJP1. Germline V gives CDR1 VENAVY, CDR2 YDSYNSRV. J lost 13 bases, V lost 5 bases, and 10 bases had no gene match. This CDR3 has 12 residues. The CDR3 reads CATWGLLKFKIF. CDR3 coding DNA: TGTGCCACCTGGGGACTGTTAAAGTTCAAGATATTT.

Comment on this clone: The DNA is omitted, as the CDR3 cannot be located on it reliably, and the CDR3 follows TCRdb's listing. With the J gene uncalled, the V gene is TRGV3. The CDR3 is 35 residues long, ends included. Germline lookup yields CDR1 VTNTFY and CDR2 YDVSTARD (reference sequence). The CDR3: CATWDRLGRRIIIRNSLAVEQHLLSQVSIGRIQHF.

This clone has a count of ten or more. Being one base from a much bigger clone, this may be a read error. The V gene is listed as TRGV2; no J gene was called. Germline V CDR1 and CDR2: EGSNGY, YDSYNSKV. The CDR3 sequence is 16 residues long. CDR3 loop: CATWDGSYTTGWFKIF. The CDR3 DNA sequence: TGTGCCACCTGGGACGGGTCCTATACCACTGGTTGGTTCAAAATATTT.

To note about this clone: This DNA translates differently at residue 5 from the TCRdb protein, which is that of a much larger clone; a read error is likely, and the protein shown is the DNA's own translation. The V gene is TRGV2, the J gene TRGJ1 or TRGJ2. As TCRdb names no J gene, one was assigned here on the basis of a DNA match to germline. CDR3 length: 12 residues. Germline CDR1 and CDR2: EGSNGY and YDSYNSKV. Germline trimming cut 4 bases from V and 10 bases from J; bases unmatched to any gene: 10. CDR3 DNA: TGTGCCACCTGGGAAGGGCAGGGAAAGAAACTCTTT. It specifies CATWEGQGKKLF.

This clone came up a few times. TCRdb lists the protein of a much larger clone for this DNA, which differs at residue 6, so this is likely a read error; the protein given here is translated from the DNA itself. This chain uses TRGV9 with TRGJP. The J gene, missing from TCRdb, was assigned here through DNA to germline matching. The CDR3 is 13 residues long. Germline V lookup: CDR1 GITISATS, CDR2 ISYDGTV (reference sequence). CDR3 DNA: TGTGCGCAGGGAGAGATGGGCAAAAAAATCAAGGTATTT. Protein product: CAQGEMGKKIKVF.

This clone was counted at least ten times. The rearrangement joins TRGV9 to TRGJ1 or TRGJ2. The trim removed 0 bases at V and 7 bases at J, leaving 6 bases unmatched. In germline, CDR1 is GITISATS, CDR2 ISYDGTV (reference sequence). The CDR3 has 13 amino acids. The CDR3 DNA sequence: TGTGCCTTGTGGGAGGTGCTATGCTATAAGAAACTCTTT. Protein product: CALWEVLCYKKLF.

To note about this clone: TCRdb attributes to this sequence the protein of a much larger clone, which differs from the DNA translation at residue 6; a read error is likely, and the protein displayed is translated from the DNA. The chain joins TRGV9 to TRGJ1 or TRGJ2. The J gene comes from matching the DNA to germline here; TCRdb lacks it. The ends lost 3 bases at V and 5 bases at J; junction bases unmatched: 7. This CDR3 is built from 13 residues. CDR1 GITISATS and CDR2 ISYDGTV come from the germline V gene (reference sequence). The CDR3 DNA is TGTGCCTTGTGGGAGATGCACGATTATAAGAAACTCTTT. Protein sequence: CALWEMHDYKKLF.